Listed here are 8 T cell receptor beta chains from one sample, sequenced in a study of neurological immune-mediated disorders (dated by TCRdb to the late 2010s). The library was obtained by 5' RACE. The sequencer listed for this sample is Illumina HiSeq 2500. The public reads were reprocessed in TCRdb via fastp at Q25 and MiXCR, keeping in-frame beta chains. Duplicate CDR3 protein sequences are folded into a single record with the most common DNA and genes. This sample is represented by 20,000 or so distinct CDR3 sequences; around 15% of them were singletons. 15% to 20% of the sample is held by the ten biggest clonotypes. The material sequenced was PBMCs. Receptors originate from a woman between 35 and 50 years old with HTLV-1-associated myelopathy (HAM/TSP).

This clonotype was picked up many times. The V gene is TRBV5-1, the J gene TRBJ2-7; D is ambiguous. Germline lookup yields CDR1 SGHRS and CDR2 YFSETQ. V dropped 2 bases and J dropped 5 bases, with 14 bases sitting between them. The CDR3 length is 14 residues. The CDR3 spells CASSLSGHNDEQYF. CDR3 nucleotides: TGCGCCAGCAGCTTATCGGGCCACAACGACGAGCAGTACTTC.

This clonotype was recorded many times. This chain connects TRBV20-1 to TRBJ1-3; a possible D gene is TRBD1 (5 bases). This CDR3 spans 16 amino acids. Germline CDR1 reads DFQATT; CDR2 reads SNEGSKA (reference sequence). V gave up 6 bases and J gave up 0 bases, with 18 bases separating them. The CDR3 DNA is TGCAGTGCATCTTCCTCGGGACTCCCCTCTGGAAACACCATATATTTT. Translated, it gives CSASSSGLPSGNTIYF.

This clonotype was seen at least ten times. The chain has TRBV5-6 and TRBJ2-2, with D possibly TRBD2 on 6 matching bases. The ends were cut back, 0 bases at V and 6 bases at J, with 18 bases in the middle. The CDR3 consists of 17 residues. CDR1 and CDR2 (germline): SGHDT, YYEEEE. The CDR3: CASSLVPHGRKSGELFF. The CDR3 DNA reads TGTGCCAGCAGCTTGGTTCCTCACGGGAGAAAGTCCGGGGAGCTGTTTTTT.

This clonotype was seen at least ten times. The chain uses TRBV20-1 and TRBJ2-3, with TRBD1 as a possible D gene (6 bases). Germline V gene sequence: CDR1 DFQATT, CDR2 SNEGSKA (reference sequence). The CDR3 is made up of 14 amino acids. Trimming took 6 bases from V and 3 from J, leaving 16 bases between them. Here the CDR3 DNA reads TGCAGTGCAGAACCACCAGGGGCGACAGATACGCAGTATTTT. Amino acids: CSAEPPGATDTQYF.

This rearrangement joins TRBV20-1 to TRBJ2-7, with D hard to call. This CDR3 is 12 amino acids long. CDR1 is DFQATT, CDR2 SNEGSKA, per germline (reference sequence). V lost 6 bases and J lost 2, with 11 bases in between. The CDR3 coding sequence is TGCAGTGCCCCCCGCGGTCCCTACGAGCAGTACTTC. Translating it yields CSAPRGPYEQYF.

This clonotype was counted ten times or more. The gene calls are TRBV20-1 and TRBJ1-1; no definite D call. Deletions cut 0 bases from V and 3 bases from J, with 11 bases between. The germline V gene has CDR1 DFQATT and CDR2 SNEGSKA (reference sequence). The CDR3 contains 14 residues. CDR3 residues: CSAREYSGDTEAFF. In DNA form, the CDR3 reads TGCAGTGCTAGAGAATACAGTGGTGACACTGAAGCTTTCTTT.

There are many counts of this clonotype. CDR3 sequence reads: CSARDGVAGGHEQYF. The CDR3 DNA reads as TGCAGTGCTAGAGATGGGGTAGCGGGGGGTCACGAGCAGTACTTC. This rearrangement joins TRBV20-1 to TRBJ2-7; TRBD2 agrees at 10 bases. The CDR3 is made up of 15 amino acids. The germline V gene has CDR1 DFQATT and CDR2 SNEGSKA (reference sequence). With 0 bases clipped from V and 5 bases from J, the junction kept 7 bases outside the gene matches.

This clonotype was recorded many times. Here the CDR3 reads CASSLLRQGFSGNTIYF. The CDR3 nucleotides are TGTGCCAGCAGCCTACTCAGACAGGGGTTCTCTGGAAACACCATATATTTT. The rearrangement uses TRBV7-9 and TRBJ1-3; 8 nucleotides agree with TRBD1. Germline V lookup: CDR1 SEHNR, CDR2 FQNEAQ (reference sequence). J lost 0 bases, V lost 5 bases, and 9 bases had no gene match. The CDR3 runs 17 residues.